This TCR beta chain was captured in a study of cytomegalovirus exposure and HLA in healthy donors. General observations from the study: Accurate predictions that matched the HLA-A and HLA-B alleles of most subjects were reportedly made from TCR beta sequences. After further analysis at a later stage, 17,000 or so TCR beta sequences were associated with HLA alleles at 0.05 false discovery rate.

PCR primers comprised 60 Vbeta and 13 Jbeta primers. The assay was immunoSEQ multiplex PCR, and TCRdb's table has in-frame clones only and misses some. The sample gives about 130,000 clones, roughly 70% of which show up once; 4.3% is in the top ten. The germline CDR1 and CDR2 sequences are MNHEY and SMNVEV (reference sequence). This CDR3 has 16 amino acids. J was trimmed by 4 bases and V by 7 bases; bases with no gene match: 11. For this clone: Its specificity is not known.

As for the donors, each was a healthy bone marrow donor. This sequence was found in a man between 18 and 29 years old in good health and CMV-seropositive. Sequenced sample: PBMCs. The genes are TRBV27 and TRBJ1-5; 9 nucleotides agree with TRBD1. For the CDR3, the DNA is TGTGCCAGCACCTGGGACAGGGAGATTTGGAATCAGCCCCAGCATTTT. It yields the protein CASTWDREIWNQPQHF.